One and the same sample provided the 30 T cell receptor beta chains below, sequenced in a study of cytomegalovirus exposure and HLA in healthy donors. PCR amplification relied on 60 Vbeta primers (plus 13 Jbeta primers). The table came from immunoSEQ multiplex PCR; TCRdb's copy has only in-frame clones and leaves some out. The data hold 95,000 or so clones, with approximately 77% observed a single time. The sample comprised PBMCs. These TCRs come from a middle-aged woman in good health and CMV-seronegative.

The chain is built from TRBV19 and TRBJ2-2; TRBD1 might be the D (5 bases). CDR3 size: 13 residues. Trimming removed 6 bases from V and 7 bases from J, with 12 bases in between. Per germline, CDR1 LNHDA and CDR2 SQIVND (reference sequence). This CDR3 is CASRPQGYGELFF. The CDR3 nucleotides read TGTGCCAGTAGACCTCAGGGATACGGGGAGCTGTTTTTT.

The V and J genes are TRBV6-5 and TRBJ1-2; 9 bases fit TRBD1. Germline trimming cut 5 bases from V and 8 bases from J; bases unmatched to any gene: 12. Per germline, CDR1 MNHEY and CDR2 SVGAGI. This CDR3 contains 15 residues. As DNA, the CDR3 is TGTGCCAGCAGTATGGCCGGGACAGGGAAGGTCGGCTACACCTTC. Protein sequence: CASSMAGTGKVGYTF.

On this clone: Other DNA variants within this sample encode the same CDR3. The J gene is TRBJ2-5, the V gene TRBV5-1; TRBD2 agrees at 10 bases. CDR3 length: 16 amino acids. V was pared by 0 bases and J by 1 base, with 3 bases of the junction left unmatched. Germline V gives CDR1 SGHRS, CDR2 YFSETQ. CDR3 coding DNA: TGCGCCAGCAGCTTGGCGTCTAGCGGGGGCCAAGAGACCCAGTACTTC. The encoded protein is CASSLASSGGQETQYF.

The V and J genes are TRBV2 and TRBJ1-1; TRBD1 aligns across 8 bases. Germline CDR1 reads SNHLY; CDR2 reads FYNNEI. V trimming: 6 bases; J trimming: 4 bases; junction bases outside the gene matches: 10. There are 15 residues in the CDR3. CDR3 amino acids: CASRTPDRGGTEAFF. The CDR3 DNA reads TGTGCCAGCAGGACCCCTGACAGGGGTGGCACTGAAGCTTTCTTT.

This chain connects TRBV6-1 to TRBJ2-2, with D perhaps TRBD2 (6 bases). The CDR3 totals 15 residues. V was trimmed by 1 base and J by 3 bases, leaving 9 bases between them. Per the germline V gene, CDR1 is MNHNS and CDR2 is SASEGT. CDR3 region: CASSEGWGDTGELFF. The CDR3 DNA is TGTGCCAGCAGTGAAGGGTGGGGGGACACCGGGGAGCTGTTTTTT.

The V gene is TRBV7-9, the J gene TRBJ1-1; TRBD1 agrees at 8 bases. The germline gives CDR1 SEHNR, CDR2 FQNEAQ (reference sequence). The V and J ends lost 6 bases and 3 bases, in that order; junction bases with no gene match: 6. This CDR3 region has 14 residues. CDR3 in amino acids: CASRTGAVDTEAFF. The CDR3 nucleotides are TGTGCCAGCAGGACAGGGGCAGTGGACACTGAAGCTTTCTTT. The variable domain in full, with the rest retrieved from reference TRBV7-9 and TRBJ1-1, is DTGVSQNPRHKITKRGQNVTFRCDPISEHNRLYWYRQTLGQGPEFLTYFQNEAQLEKSRLLSDRFSAERPKGSFSTLEIQRTEQGDSAMYLCASRTGAVDTEAFFGQGTRLTVV.

The V gene is TRBV5-6, the J gene TRBJ2-3; possible D gene TRBD1, 5 bases. Trimming cost V 0 bases and J 2 bases, with 13 bases left between them. This CDR3 has 16 residues. In germline, CDR1 is SGHDT, CDR2 YYEEEE. CDR3 residues: CASSLEGVSLTDTQYF. The CDR3 DNA sequence: TGTGCCAGCAGCTTGGAAGGGGTTTCACTCACAGATACGCAGTATTTT.

The chain has TRBV30 and TRBJ2-5, with 8 bases fitting TRBD2. Germline CDR1 reads GTSNPN; CDR2 reads SVGIG (reference sequence). Trimming cost V 5 bases and J 7 bases; bases outside gene matches: 9. The CDR3 totals 13 residues. Here the CDR3 reads CAWETSGGWTQYF. The DNA for the CDR3 is TGTGCCTGGGAAACTAGCGGCGGTTGGACCCAGTACTTC.

The chain links TRBV7-8 to TRBJ1-4; 10 bases match TRBD1. The CDR3 length is 15 residues. V gave up 5 bases and J gave up 8 bases; unmatched junction bases: 8. Germline assignment: CDR1 SGHVS and CDR2 FQNEAQ. CDR3 coding DNA: TGTGCCAGCAGCACTAGACAGGGGGCGGCAGAAAAACTGTTTTTT. It yields the protein CASSTRQGAAEKLFF.

V gene TRBV2 combines with J gene TRBJ1-2; a weak D match, TRBD1 (6 bases). Germline V gene lookup returns CDR1 SNHLY and CDR2 FYNNEI. CDR3 size: 12 residues. Deletions cut 7 bases from V and 4 bases from J, with 10 bases between. CDR3: CASTQGPYGYTF. The CDR3 bases are TGTGCCAGCACACAGGGCCCCTATGGCTACACCTTC.

DNA of the CDR3: TGTGCCAGCAGCCCCGGAGGGGTCTACGAGCAGTACTTC. Translating gives CASSPGGVYEQYF. The chain has TRBV6-5 and TRBJ2-7; possible D gene TRBD2, 6 bases. The CDR3 has 13 amino acids. V lost 6 bases and J 3 bases, leaving 12 bases between the germline ends. Germline values: CDR1 MNHEY, CDR2 SVGAGI.

The V gene is TRBV29-1, the J gene TRBJ2-3; D possibly corresponds to TRBD1 (5 bases). With 8 bases removed from V and 2 bases from J, the gap between germline ends came to 8 bases. Germline assignment: CDR1 SQVTM and CDR2 ANQGSEA. CDR3 size: 11 residues. CDR3 bases: TGCAGCTCGACAGTCACAGATACGCAGTATTTT. It encodes CSSTVTDTQYF.

This clone occurred a few times. CDR3 protein: CASSSGLSVEVNTEAFF. CDR3 in DNA: TGTGCCAGCAGCTCAGGACTGTCGGTTGAGGTGAACACTGAAGCTTTCTTT. V gene TRBV7-9 combines with J gene TRBJ1-1; D is unresolved. Germline CDR1 and CDR2: SEHNR and FQNEAQ (reference sequence). V was shortened by 4 bases and J by 0 bases, with 18 bases between the two germline ends. There are 17 residues in the CDR3.

The rearrangement joins TRBV18 to TRBJ1-1; D remains unclear. Deletions cut 0 bases from V and 4 bases from J, with 15 bases between. Germline CDR1 and CDR2: KGHSH and LQKENI. The CDR3 contains 16 residues. CDR3 residues: CASSPPWSTLGTEAFF. CDR3 coding DNA: TGTGCCAGCTCACCACCCTGGAGTACATTGGGCACTGAAGCTTTCTTT.

This rearrangement joins TRBV5-6 to TRBJ2-7; D may be TRBD2 (6 bases). Germline CDR1 and CDR2: SGHDT and YYEEEE. This CDR3 has 15 amino acids. Trimming took off 4 bases at V and 2 bases at J, with 16 bases between the two ends. The CDR3 coding sequence is TGTGCCAGCAGCCGGTGGGCGGGGACCCCCTACGAGCAGTACTTC. Protein: CASSRWAGTPYEQYF.

The rearrangement joins TRBV27 to TRBJ2-3; 12 bases line up with TRBD2. Germline assignment: CDR1 MNHEY and CDR2 SMNVEV (reference sequence). The length of the CDR3 is 15 residues. The J segment lost 5 bases and the V segment lost 4 bases, leaving 4 bases of the junction unmatched. As DNA, the CDR3 is TGTGCCAGCAGTTGGACTAGCGGGATTCAAGATACGCAGTATTTT. It translates to CASSWTSGIQDTQYF.

The chain joins TRBV5-6 to TRBJ1-2; D not resolved. Germline assignment: CDR1 SGHDT and CDR2 YYEEEE. The CDR3 has 14 residues. Trimming took 3 bases from V and 4 from J, leaving 13 bases between them. The chain's CDR3 is CASSSGEGSYGYTF. The DNA of the CDR3 is TGTGCCAGCAGCTCCGGGGAGGGTTCCTATGGCTACACCTTC. The entire variable domain, with the rest obtained from reference TRBV5-6 and TRBJ1-2, is as follows: DAGVTQSPTHLIKTRGQQVTLRCSPKSGHDTVSWYQQALGQGPQFIFQYYEEEERQRGNFPDRFSGHQFPNYSSELNVNALLLGDSALYLCASSSGEGSYGYTFGSGTRLTVV.

The V and J genes are TRBV6-1 and TRBJ2-2; weak D call: TRBD2 (7 bases). The V gene lost 8 bases and the J gene lost 6 bases, with 10 bases spanning the gap. Looked up from germline, CDR1 is MNHNS and CDR2 is SASEGT. The CDR3 loop spans 12 amino acids. CDR3 protein: CASRGAAGELFF. In DNA form, the CDR3 reads TGTGCCAGCCGGGGGGCCGCCGGGGAGCTGTTTTTT.

This clone has a handful of counts. This sequence joins TRBV7-6 and TRBJ2-7, with 8 bases aligning to TRBD2. This CDR3 spans 13 amino acids. V was pared by 3 bases and J by 2 bases, with 0 bases of the junction left unmatched. Germline V gene sequence: CDR1 SGHVS, CDR2 FNYEAQ. CDR3 nucleotide sequence: TGTGCCAGCAGCTTGGGACTAGCCTACGAGCAGTACTTC. Encoded protein: CASSLGLAYEQYF.

V gene TRBV6-1 combines with J gene TRBJ2-5; 12 nucleotides align to TRBD2. This CDR3 comprises 15 residues. J lost 5 bases, V lost 5 bases, and 6 bases had no gene match. Per germline, CDR1 MNHNS and CDR2 SASEGT. CDR3: CASSKLAGGLETQYF. The CDR3, as DNA: TGTGCCAGCAGTAAACTAGCGGGGGGATTGGAGACCCAGTACTTC.

This clone was picked up a small number of times. The chain recombines TRBV27 with TRBJ2-5, with 8 bases matching TRBD2. Losses at the gene ends were 5 bases for V and 2 bases for J; bases not matched to a gene: 10. Germline CDR1 MNHEY, CDR2 SMNVEV (reference sequence). CDR3 length: 16 residues. The CDR3 spells CASSIAGHPKQETQYF. The CDR3 bases are TGTGCCAGCAGTATAGCGGGACACCCAAAACAAGAGACCCAGTACTTC.

The table lists this clone with a few counts. V and J are TRBV30 and TRBJ2-5; 9 bases line up with TRBD2. The CDR3 length is 13 residues. Trimming at V came to 8 bases and at J to 5 bases, leaving 9 bases not matched to a gene. Per germline, CDR1 GTSNPN and CDR2 SVGIG (reference sequence). As DNA, the CDR3 is TGTGCCGGAAGGGCGGGGGGGCTCGAGACCCAGTACTTC. This gives the protein CAGRAGGLETQYF.

The chain uses TRBV11-3 and TRBJ1-1; D gene unclear. This CDR3 is 15 amino acids long. Trimming pared 7 bases from V and 0 bases from J, leaving 15 bases between. Germline V lookup: CDR1 SGHNT, CDR2 YENEEA. The CDR3 sequence: CASTGVRPMNTEAFF. In DNA form, the CDR3 reads TGTGCCAGCACCGGGGTCCGACCCATGAACACTGAAGCTTTCTTT.

The V call is TRBV10-3, the J call TRBJ1-2; 8 bases line up with TRBD1. CDR3 length: 15 residues. Trimming took 3 bases from V and 4 from J; bases not matched to a gene: 7. Germline assignment: CDR1 ENHRY and CDR2 SYGVKD. CDR3 DNA sequence: TGTGCCATCAGTGACCAGGGGGCAGGGGGCTATGGCTACACCTTC. As protein: CAISDQGAGGYGYTF.

This clone has a handful of counts. This rearrangement joins TRBV18 to TRBJ2-3; D not resolved. Looked up from germline, CDR1 is KGHSH and CDR2 is LQKENI. With 8 bases removed from V and 0 bases from J, the gap between germline ends came to 12 bases. This CDR3 is 14 amino acids long. CDR3 in amino acids: CASRTQASTDTQYF. CDR3 nucleotide sequence: TGTGCCAGCCGCACCCAGGCTAGCACAGATACGCAGTATTTT.

This clone was counted only a few times. Lacking the conserved final phenylalanine or tryptophan, this CDR3 likely reflects a read error. Because the CDR3's place on the DNA is in doubt, the DNA is left out and the CDR3 is given as listed by TCRdb. The chain carries TRBV7-3 and TRBJ1-1; TRBD1, the D gene given by the table, was not confirmed from the DNA. CDR1 is SGHTA and CDR2 is FQGTGA in the germline V gene. The CDR3 totals 13 residues, both ends included. The CDR3 is CASSLIADTEALV.

The V and J genes are TRBV30 and TRBJ1-1, with D possibly TRBD1 on 5 matching bases. V lost 3 bases to trimming and J lost 10 bases, with 18 bases between them. Germline V gene lookup returns CDR1 GTSNPN and CDR2 SVGIG (reference sequence). The length of the CDR3 is 13 residues. This CDR3 reads CAWRYGQGNRAFF. The CDR3 DNA reads TGTGCCTGGAGATATGGGCAGGGTAACAGAGCTTTCTTT.

This clone was recorded a few times. The chain joins TRBV27 to TRBJ1-5, with D unclear. The CDR3 has 14 residues. Germline V gives CDR1 MNHEY, CDR2 SMNVEV (reference sequence). The V and J ends lost 2 bases and 6 bases respectively, with 11 bases between them. The CDR3 loop reads CASSLRRGAQPQHF. The CDR3 nucleotides are TGTGCCAGCAGTTTAAGGCGGGGTGCTCAGCCCCAGCATTTT.

This chain links TRBV4-1 with TRBJ2-4, with 8 bases aligning to TRBD1. The CDR3 extends over 19 amino acids. After removal of 4 bases from V and 0 bases from J, the junction contained 14 bases not matched to a gene. Germline CDR1 is MGHRA and CDR2 is YSYEKL. For the CDR3, the DNA is TGCGCCAGCAGCCTATCGGACAGGGTCGGTTCAGTAGCCAAAAACATTCAGTACTTC. Translated: CASSLSDRVGSVAKNIQYF.

The chain recombines TRBV11-2 with TRBJ1-1; 7 bases map to TRBD1. Germline V gene sequence: CDR1 SGHAT, CDR2 FQNNGV. The CDR3 loop spans 17 amino acids. With V trimmed by 5 bases and J by 0 bases, 12 bases remained unmatched. CDR3 sequence: CASSLGDSLNMNTEAFF. The CDR3 DNA reads TGTGCCAGCAGCCTCGGGGACAGCCTTAATATGAACACTGAAGCTTTCTTT.